One and the same sample provided the 29 T cell receptor beta chains below, sequenced in a study of blood T cell repertoires in COVID-19. TCRdb's copy holds only in-frame clones and misses some; the assay was immunoSEQ multiplex PCR. The table records about 280,000 clones, nearly 90% of them present only once. Sequenced material: PBMCs or T cells enriched from blood (not recorded which). The receptors stem from a woman in her thirties who had recovered from COVID-19.

The genes are TRBV7-9 and TRBJ2-5; 11 bases line up with TRBD1. CDR3 length: 17 residues. Germline-derived CDR1 and CDR2 are SEHNR and FQNEAQ (reference sequence). J lost 4 bases, V lost 5 bases, and 12 bases had no gene match. As DNA, the CDR3 is TGTGCCAGCAGCCCCTTTGGACAGGGGGCAATGAGAGAGACCCAGTACTTC. Protein product: CASSPFGQGAMRETQYF.

This chain joins TRBV28 and TRBJ2-3; the D is unclear. The length of the CDR3 is 13 residues. V was trimmed by 2 bases and J by 6 bases, leaving 9 bases between them. CDR1 is MDHEN and CDR2 is SYDVKM in the germline V gene. The CDR3 DNA reads TGTGCCAGCAGTTTACCTCCGCAGGATACGCAGTATTTT. This translates into CASSLPPQDTQYF.

This chain links TRBV27 with TRBJ2-7; possible D gene TRBD2, 7 bases. Trimming left V 5 bases short and J 3 bases short, with 20 bases between. Germline V CDR1 and CDR2: MNHEY, SMNVEV (reference sequence). CDR3 size: 16 residues. In DNA form, the CDR3 reads TGTGCCAGCAGTCCGGGGGGCGGGGGCGGTGTCTACGAGCAGTACTTC. It specifies CASSPGGGGGVYEQYF.

The V gene is TRBV5-1, the J gene TRBJ1-2; a possible D gene is TRBD1 (6 bases). Germline V gene sequence: CDR1 SGHRS, CDR2 YFSETQ. The length of the CDR3 is 16 residues. The germline V and J ends were trimmed by 0 bases and 4 bases, with 16 bases remaining between them. CDR3 residues: CASSLDSGGAGYGYTF. The DNA for the CDR3 is TGCGCCAGCAGCTTGGATTCGGGGGGCGCAGGCTATGGCTACACCTTC.

The chain uses TRBV19 and TRBJ1-5; no clear D gene. Per germline, CDR1 LNHDA and CDR2 SQIVND (reference sequence). The CDR3 loop spans 14 amino acids. V lost 5 bases and J lost 0, with 8 bases in between. The CDR3 sequence is CASSPVSSNQPQHF. In DNA, the CDR3 is TGTGCCAGTAGTCCTGTATCTAGCAATCAGCCCCAGCATTTT.

On this clone: Distinct nucleotide sequences in the sample also encode this CDR3. This rearrangement joins TRBV29-1 to TRBJ2-5; 7 bases fit TRBD1. V gave up 7 bases and J gave up 0 bases; unmatched junction bases: 5. This CDR3 is 13 amino acids long. In germline, CDR1 is SQVTM, CDR2 ANQGSEA. CDR3 in DNA: TGCAGCGGGGGACAGTCGTACCAAGAGACCCAGTACTTC. Protein product: CSGGQSYQETQYF.

Concerning this clone: A read error may produce the germline difference seen at one junction end. The V and J genes are TRBV7-9 and TRBJ2-7; 8 nucleotides line up with TRBD1. This CDR3 is built from 13 residues. Germline CDR1 and CDR2: SEHNR and FQNEAQ (reference sequence). The CDR3 protein is CASSFRDRGQSSF. The CDR3, as DNA: TGTGCCAGCAGCTTTAGAGACAGGGGCCAAAGTAGCTTC.

This rearrangement joins TRBV3-1 (or the pseudogene TRBV3-2) to TRBJ2-1, with D tentatively TRBD2 (6 bases). This CDR3 comprises 15 residues. Germline V gene lookup returns CDR1 LGHDT and CDR2 YNNKEL (reference sequence). With 6 bases removed from V and 0 bases from J, the gap between germline ends came to 12 bases. The CDR3 sequence: CASRLTGSSYNEQFF. Written as DNA, the CDR3 is TGTGCCAGCAGGTTAACCGGGAGCTCCTACAATGAGCAGTTCTTC.

Remarks on this clone: Other DNA sequences in the same sample also yield this CDR3. The chain has TRBV27 and TRBJ2-7; possible D gene TRBD2, 6 bases. CDR3 length: 14 residues. The V gene lost 0 bases and the J gene lost 2 bases, with 8 bases spanning the gap. Germline assignment: CDR1 MNHEY and CDR2 SMNVEV (reference sequence). The CDR3 sequence is CASSLSGGPYEQYF. DNA of the CDR3: TGTGCCAGCAGTTTATCGGGGGGACCCTACGAGCAGTACTTC.

This chain uses TRBV28 with TRBJ1-5, with TRBD1 matching over 8 bases. With 5 bases clipped from V and 0 bases from J, the junction kept 15 bases outside the gene matches. Germline-derived CDR1 and CDR2 are MDHEN and SYDVKM. The CDR3 has 19 amino acids. CDR3 in DNA: TGTGCCAGCAGTCCACCAGGGGGCTTTACCCTCAATAGCAATCAGCCCCAGCATTTT. Translation gives CASSPPGGFTLNSNQPQHF.

In this sample, this clone turned up once. The rearrangement joins TRBV5-4 to TRBJ2-6, with D possibly TRBD1 on 6 matching bases. V lost 4 bases and J 2 bases, leaving 16 bases between the germline ends. Germline-derived CDR1 and CDR2 are SGHNT and YYREEE (reference sequence). The CDR3 has 17 residues. The CDR3 DNA follows: TGTGCCAGCAGCACCTGGGACAACAGAGCTGGGGCCAACGTCCTGACTTTC. Its translation is CASSTWDNRAGANVLTF.

The rearrangement joins TRBV7-2 to TRBJ2-4, with D perhaps TRBD2 (6 bases). V was clipped by 2 bases and J by 7 bases, with 12 bases between them. The CDR3 consists of 14 residues. Germline CDR1 reads SGHTA; CDR2 reads FQGNSA. CDR3 coding DNA: TGTGCCAGCAGCTTAAGACTAGATTTCAACATTCAGTACTTC. It is translated as CASSLRLDFNIQYF.

This chain uses TRBV7-2 with TRBJ1-1, with D perhaps TRBD1 (5 bases). Between the trimmed V and J ends, which lost 5 bases and 1 base, there was a span of 8 bases. The CDR3 covers 13 residues. Germline V CDR1 and CDR2: SGHTA, FQGNSA. The CDR3 reads CASSPTGNTEAFF. In nucleotides, the CDR3 is TGTGCCAGCAGCCCCACAGGGAACACTGAAGCTTTCTTT.

The chain couples TRBV3-1 (or the pseudogene TRBV3-2) to TRBJ2-1, with D unresolved. Trimming pared 4 bases from V and 0 bases from J, leaving 13 bases between. This CDR3 spans 16 amino acids. CDR1 is LGHDT and CDR2 is YNNKEL in the germline V gene (reference sequence). In nucleotides, the CDR3 is TGTGCCAGCAGCCCGCAACCTCAGAACTCCTACAATGAGCAGTTCTTC. It is translated as CASSPQPQNSYNEQFF.

The chain joins TRBV4-1 to TRBJ2-3; 7 nucleotides align to TRBD2. The ends lost 0 bases at V and 6 bases at J; junction bases unmatched: 9. This CDR3 spans 16 amino acids. CDR1 is MGHRA, CDR2 YSYEKL, per germline. The CDR3 nucleotides read TGCGCCAGCAGCCAAGACCTGGGGGGGGATCGGGATACGCAGTATTTT. Translating gives CASSQDLGGDRDTQYF.

The CDR3 DNA sequence: TGTGCCAGCAGGACAGAAGGAGGGAACACCATATATTTT. It is translated as CASRTEGGNTIYF. The rearrangement uses TRBV6-5 and TRBJ1-3; a weak D match, TRBD1 (5 bases). Germline CDR1 and CDR2: MNHEY and SVGAGI. Trimming cost V 6 bases and J 7 bases, with 13 bases left between them. The CDR3 is made up of 13 amino acids.

The sample holds a few counts of this clone. This rearrangement joins TRBV7-9 to TRBJ1-2; D is possibly TRBD1 (5 bases). The CDR3 runs to 14 residues. Germline V gives CDR1 SEHNR, CDR2 FQNEAQ (reference sequence). V shed 6 bases and J shed 2 bases, with 13 bases lying between them. CDR3 protein: CASSPQGWNYGYTF. The CDR3 DNA follows: TGTGCCAGCAGTCCTCAGGGTTGGAACTATGGCTACACCTTC.

This clone was picked up one time. This rearrangement joins TRBV11-2 to TRBJ2-7, with D possibly matching TRBD2 (5 bases). The V end lost 4 bases, the J end lost 4 bases, and 14 bases lay between the germline ends. The CDR3 contains 14 residues. Germline CDR1 SGHAT, CDR2 FQNNGV. Here the CDR3 DNA reads TGTGCCAGCAGCTCCACTAGGCAGGTATACGAGCAGTACTTC. This gives the protein CASSSTRQVYEQYF.

This chain joins TRBV7-2 and TRBJ2-5, with 10 bases identical to TRBD2. The junction had 9 bases not matched to a gene; V was cut back by 1 base and J by 7 bases. The CDR3 sequence is 16 residues long. Germline loops: CDR1 SGHTA, CDR2 FQGNSA. The CDR3 DNA follows: TGTGCCAGCAGCTTAGGGCAGCGGGGGGGCCCTGGGACCCAGTACTTC. This gives the protein CASSLGQRGGPGTQYF.

The chain joins TRBV7-2 to TRBJ1-2; TRBD1 might be the D (6 bases). Deletions cut 5 bases from V and 4 bases from J, with 14 bases between. The germline V gene encodes CDR1 SGHTA and CDR2 FQGNSA. The CDR3 is 14 residues long. CDR3 sequence: CASSPSTGFYGYTF. DNA for the CDR3: TGTGCCAGCAGCCCCAGCACAGGGTTCTATGGCTACACCTTC.

The V and J genes are TRBV19 and TRBJ1-1, with TRBD1 as a possible D gene (5 bases). Trimming shortened V by 5 bases and J by 1 base, and 8 bases separated the two germline ends. This CDR3 contains 13 residues. CDR1 and CDR2 (germline): LNHDA, SQIVND (reference sequence). The DNA of the CDR3 is TGTGCCAGTAGTTCAGGGAAGAACACTGAAGCTTTCTTT. Its protein product is CASSSGKNTEAFF. Based on the CDR3 plus reference TRBV19 and TRBJ1-1, the full variable domain is DGGITQSPKYLFRKEGQNVTLSCEQNLNHDAMYWYRQDPGQGLRLIYYSQIVNDFQKGDIAEGYSVSREKKESFPLTVTSAQKNPTAFYLCASSSGKNTEAFFGQGTRLTVV.

The chain carries TRBV19 and TRBJ1-5; 9 bases fit TRBD1. The CDR3 is made up of 15 amino acids. V dropped 6 bases and J dropped 5; count of bases not matched to a gene: 8. Germline V gene data show CDR1 as LNHDA and CDR2 as SQIVND (reference sequence). The CDR3 sequence: CASRVRQGGDQPQHF. The CDR3 DNA sequence: TGTGCCAGTAGGGTTCGACAGGGGGGGGATCAGCCCCAGCATTTT.

J is TRBJ1-1 and V is TRBV5-6; D is uncertain. V was trimmed by 0 bases and J by 8 bases, leaving 14 bases between them. Germline CDR1 reads SGHDT; CDR2 reads YYEEEE. This CDR3 comprises 14 residues. CDR3 sequence (DNA): TGTGCCAGCAGCTTGGGATCCAGATCGGGGGAAGCTTTCTTT. This codes for CASSLGSRSGEAFF.

The chain is built from TRBV3-1 (or the pseudogene TRBV3-2) and TRBJ1-2, with TRBD1 matching 8 bases. This CDR3 contains 15 residues. Germline lookup yields CDR1 LGHDT and CDR2 YNNKEL (reference sequence). V was clipped by 6 bases and J by 4 bases; unmatched bases: 10. This chain's CDR3 is CASSRGQGKRYGYTF. The CDR3 region has the DNA TGTGCCAGCAGTCGAGGACAGGGAAAACGCTATGGCTACACCTTC.

The chain uses TRBV7-2 and TRBJ2-3; D is possibly TRBD2 (7 bases). The CDR3 extends over 17 amino acids. Germline-derived CDR1 and CDR2 are SGHTA and FQGNSA. V was clipped by 5 bases and J by 2 bases, with 20 bases between them. The CDR3 sequence is CASSHSTRRGATDTQYF. CDR3 DNA sequence: TGTGCCAGCAGCCATAGCACCCGCCGGGGGGCCACAGATACGCAGTATTTT.

The chain carries TRBV7-2 and TRBJ2-5, with a possible D match to TRBD1 (5 bases). The V end was cut by 3 bases, the J end by 5 bases, with 16 bases between. Germline assignment: CDR1 SGHTA and CDR2 FQGNSA. The CDR3 contains 15 residues. This CDR3 is CASSFRSGARETQYF. The CDR3 region has the DNA TGTGCCAGCAGCTTCCGGAGTGGGGCCCGGGAGACCCAGTACTTC.

The J gene is TRBJ1-6, the V gene TRBV7-9; 9 positions match TRBD1. Germline-derived CDR1 and CDR2 are SEHNR and FQNEAQ (reference sequence). The CDR3 spans 14 residues. The V segment lost 5 bases and the J segment 8 bases; nucleotides outside the gene matches: 4. CDR3 region: CASSLTGGDSPLHF. The CDR3 region has the DNA TGTGCCAGCAGCCTAACAGGGGGCGATTCACCCCTCCACTTT.

The chain links TRBV28 to TRBJ1-2; the D is unclear. The CDR3 runs 11 residues. Germline assignment: CDR1 MDHEN and CDR2 SYDVKM. V lost 3 bases and J 3 bases, leaving 2 bases between the germline ends. CDR3 protein: CASSFDYGYTF. The DNA of the CDR3 is TGTGCCAGCAGTTTCGACTATGGCTACACCTTC.

This chain links TRBV11-2 with TRBJ2-5; D gene ambiguous. Trimming cost V 1 base and J 5 bases, with 5 bases left between them. Germline CDR1 and CDR2: SGHAT and FQNNGV. This CDR3 contains 12 residues. This CDR3 is CASSLGAETQYF. DNA of the CDR3: TGTGCCAGCAGCTTAGGGGCTGAGACCCAGTACTTC.